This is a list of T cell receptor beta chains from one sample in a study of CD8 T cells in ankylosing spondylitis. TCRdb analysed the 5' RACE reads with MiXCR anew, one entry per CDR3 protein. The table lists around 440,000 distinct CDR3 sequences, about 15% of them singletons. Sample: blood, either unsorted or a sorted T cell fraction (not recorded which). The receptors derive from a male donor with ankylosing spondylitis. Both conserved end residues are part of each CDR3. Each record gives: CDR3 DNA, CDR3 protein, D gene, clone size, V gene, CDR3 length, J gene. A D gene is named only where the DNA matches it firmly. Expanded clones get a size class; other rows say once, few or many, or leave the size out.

CDR3 DNA: TGTGCCAGCAGCTTTCCCGGAGGCGGAAGAAAGACCCAGTACTTC; CDR3 protein: CASSFPGGGRKTQYF; D gene: .; clone size: .; V gene: TRBV7-2; CDR3 length: 15; J gene: TRBJ2-5
CDR3 DNA: TGTGCCAGCAGCACCCGGGCCGTGTATAGCAATCAGCCCCAGCATTTT; CDR3 protein: CASSTRAVYSNQPQHF; D gene: .; clone size: .; V gene: TRBV21-1; CDR3 length: 16; J gene: TRBJ1-5
CDR3 DNA: TGTGCCAGCAGTTTATGGCAACAGCCCCAGCATTTT; CDR3 protein: CASSLWQQPQHF; D gene: .; clone size: many; V gene: TRBV12-3/TRBV12-4; CDR3 length: 12; J gene: TRBJ1-5
CDR3 DNA: TGTGCCAGCGACAACGGACAGGGTCTCGTCGTCCTGACTTTC; CDR3 protein: CASDNGQGLVVLTF; D gene: TRBD1; clone size: .; V gene: TRBV27; CDR3 length: 14; J gene: TRBJ2-6
CDR3 DNA: TGCAGTGCTGCAGGGACTACCCAAGAGACCCAGTACTTC; CDR3 protein: CSAAGTTQETQYF; D gene: TRBD2; clone size: few; V gene: TRBV20-1; CDR3 length: 13; J gene: TRBJ2-5
CDR3 DNA: TGCGCCAGCACCCTGTTCGGGGACGGCACAGATACGCAGTATTTT; CDR3 protein: CASTLFGDGTDTQYF; D gene: .; clone size: few; V gene: TRBV5-1; CDR3 length: 15; J gene: TRBJ2-3
CDR3 DNA: TGTGCCAGCAGCACCGGGACCCTGCGGTCACCCCTCCACTTT; CDR3 protein: CASSTGTLRSPLHF; D gene: .; clone size: few; V gene: TRBV13; CDR3 length: 14; J gene: TRBJ1-6
CDR3 DNA: TGCAGTGCTAGCGGGGGACAGGGGGCTGAGGAGCAGTACTTC; CDR3 protein: CSASGGQGAEEQYF; D gene: TRBD1; clone size: .; V gene: TRBV20-1; CDR3 length: 14; J gene: TRBJ2-7
CDR3 DNA: TGTGCCAGCAGTTTAAACCGACAGTTAAGTAATCAGCCCCAGCATTTT; CDR3 protein: CASSLNRQLSNQPQHF; D gene: .; clone size: few; V gene: TRBV12-3/TRBV12-4; CDR3 length: 16; J gene: TRBJ1-5
CDR3 DNA: TGTGCCAGCAGCCAAGATATCCCTGAGGGTAGCGGGGGGAGCACCGGGGAGCTGTTTTTT; CDR3 protein: CASSQDIPEGSGGSTGELFF; D gene: TRBD2; clone size: many; V gene: TRBV3-1; CDR3 length: 20; J gene: TRBJ2-2
CDR3 DNA: TGTGCCACCAACCGACAGGGCTATGGCTACACCTTC; CDR3 protein: CATNRQGYGYTF; D gene: TRBD1; clone size: few; V gene: TRBV15; CDR3 length: 12; J gene: TRBJ1-2
CDR3 DNA: TGTGCCAGCAACCTCGTGGGTAGAGAGCAGTACTTC; CDR3 protein: CASNLVGREQYF; D gene: .; clone size: few; V gene: TRBV7-9; CDR3 length: 12; J gene: TRBJ2-7
CDR3 DNA: TGCAGTGCTAGAATAGGGTACAGGGGGCGTTCGGACACTGAAGCTTTCTTT; CDR3 protein: CSARIGYRGRSDTEAFF; D gene: TRBD1; clone size: few; V gene: TRBV20-1; CDR3 length: 17; J gene: TRBJ1-1
CDR3 DNA: TGTGCCAGCAGCTACCCCGAGGGACATTTCTACGAGCAGTACTTC; CDR3 protein: CASSYPEGHFYEQYF; D gene: .; clone size: many; V gene: TRBV7-2; CDR3 length: 15; J gene: TRBJ2-7
CDR3 DNA: TGTGCCAGCAGCTTAGGCCTAGACCCCAATGAGCAGTTCTTC; CDR3 protein: CASSLGLDPNEQFF; D gene: .; clone size: .; V gene: TRBV7-3; CDR3 length: 14; J gene: TRBJ2-1
CDR3 DNA: TGTGCCAGCAGTAAAGGGCGTCTGGGGCATCAGCCCCAGCATTTT; CDR3 protein: CASSKGRLGHQPQHF; D gene: .; clone size: .; V gene: TRBV6-2/TRBV6-3; CDR3 length: 15; J gene: TRBJ1-5
CDR3 DNA: TGTGCCATCAGTGAGTCGAGCTGGGGGCACGGGGTCACTGAAGCTTTCTTT; CDR3 protein: CAISESSWGHGVTEAFF; D gene: .; clone size: .; V gene: TRBV10-3; CDR3 length: 17; J gene: TRBJ1-1
CDR3 DNA: TGTGCCAGCACCTACCTCCCGGGGAGGTACGAGCAGTACTTC; CDR3 protein: CASTYLPGRYEQYF; D gene: .; clone size: few; V gene: TRBV7-2; CDR3 length: 14; J gene: TRBJ2-7
CDR3 DNA: TGCAGCGTTGAGGGGCACAGGGGGCAGCAGGAGACCCAGTACTTC; CDR3 protein: CSVEGHRGQQETQYF; D gene: TRBD1; clone size: few; V gene: TRBV29-1; CDR3 length: 15; J gene: TRBJ2-5
CDR3 DNA: TGTGCCAGCAGTTACCGGAGTGATACAGCCCAGCCCCAGCATTTT; CDR3 protein: CASSYRSDTAQPQHF; D gene: .; clone size: few; V gene: TRBV6-2/TRBV6-3; CDR3 length: 15; J gene: TRBJ1-5
CDR3 DNA: TGCAGTGCTAGTCCCTCTGGGTTGACCCTTTCTGGGGCCAACGTCCTGACTTTC; CDR3 protein: CSASPSGLTLSGANVLTF; D gene: .; clone size: .; V gene: TRBV20-1; CDR3 length: 18; J gene: TRBJ2-6
CDR3 DNA: TGCAGTGCTCCCGGGAGGACCGGGGAGCTGTTTTTT; CDR3 protein: CSAPGRTGELFF; D gene: TRBD2; clone size: few; V gene: TRBV20-1; CDR3 length: 12; J gene: TRBJ2-2
CDR3 DNA: TGTGCCAGCTCACCCGTCCTGGGGACAGATACGCAGTATTTT; CDR3 protein: CASSPVLGTDTQYF; D gene: .; clone size: few; V gene: TRBV18; CDR3 length: 14; J gene: TRBJ2-3
CDR3 DNA: TGTGCCAGCGCCGAAACCAGGGGCACTGAAGCTTTCTTT; CDR3 protein: CASAETRGTEAFF; D gene: .; clone size: .; V gene: TRBV28; CDR3 length: 13; J gene: TRBJ1-1
CDR3 DNA: TGCGCCAGCAGCTTGGGGCTCGACAGGGACATGAACATTCAGTACTTC; CDR3 protein: CASSLGLDRDMNIQYF; D gene: TRBD1; clone size: .; V gene: TRBV5-1; CDR3 length: 16; J gene: TRBJ2-4
CDR3 DNA: TGTGCCAGCACTTCAATTGGACAGGGGTCTTCCGAGCAGTACTTC; CDR3 protein: CASTSIGQGSSEQYF; D gene: TRBD1; clone size: few; V gene: TRBV28; CDR3 length: 15; J gene: TRBJ2-7
CDR3 DNA: TGTGCCAGCAGTTTAGGGGGTCGCAGGGGCATTCAGTACTTC; CDR3 protein: CASSLGGRRGIQYF; D gene: .; clone size: many; V gene: TRBV12-3/TRBV12-4; CDR3 length: 14; J gene: TRBJ2-4
CDR3 DNA: TGTGCCAGCAGACAAAACAGGAATGAGCAGTTCTTC; CDR3 protein: CASRQNRNEQFF; D gene: .; clone size: few; V gene: TRBV6-5; CDR3 length: 12; J gene: TRBJ2-1
CDR3 DNA: TGTGCCAGCAGCGTAGGTGGCAGGGAGTACGAGCAGTACTTC; CDR3 protein: CASSVGGREYEQYF; D gene: .; clone size: .; V gene: TRBV9; CDR3 length: 14; J gene: TRBJ2-7
CDR3 DNA: TGTGCCAGCAGCTCCGACAGTAACTATGGCTACACCTTC; CDR3 protein: CASSSDSNYGYTF; D gene: .; clone size: few; V gene: TRBV5-6; CDR3 length: 13; J gene: TRBJ1-2
CDR3 DNA: TGCAGCGTTGCCCCTCAAGGGGAGGTCTCTGGGGCCAACGTCCTGACTTTC; CDR3 protein: CSVAPQGEVSGANVLTF; D gene: .; clone size: .; V gene: TRBV29-1; CDR3 length: 17; J gene: TRBJ2-6
CDR3 DNA: TGTGCCAGCAGGGGACAGGGGGGTTCCTATGGCTACACCTTC; CDR3 protein: CASRGQGGSYGYTF; D gene: TRBD1; clone size: .; V gene: TRBV6-1; CDR3 length: 14; J gene: TRBJ1-2
CDR3 DNA: TGTGCCAGCAAATACTTCGGACAGGGGAGCTCCTATAATTCACCCCTCCACTTT; CDR3 protein: CASKYFGQGSSYNSPLHF; D gene: TRBD1; clone size: .; V gene: TRBV6-5; CDR3 length: 18; J gene: TRBJ1-6
CDR3 DNA: TGCGCCAGCAGCAACGGACTAGCGGGAAGTATAGATACGCAGTATTTT; CDR3 protein: CASSNGLAGSIDTQYF; D gene: TRBD2; clone size: .; V gene: TRBV5-1; CDR3 length: 16; J gene: TRBJ2-3
CDR3 DNA: TGCGCCAGCAGCTTGCCGGACAGGGACTACAATGAGCAGTTCTTC; CDR3 protein: CASSLPDRDYNEQFF; D gene: TRBD1; clone size: many; V gene: TRBV5-1; CDR3 length: 15; J gene: TRBJ2-1
CDR3 DNA: TGTGCCAGCAGTTTACCCATTTCACAGTGGGGCACAGATACGCAGTATTTT; CDR3 protein: CASSLPISQWGTDTQYF; D gene: .; clone size: .; V gene: TRBV12-3/TRBV12-4; CDR3 length: 17; J gene: TRBJ2-3
CDR3 DNA: TGCGCCAGCAGCCAACCCCTAGCGGGGGGGCCTGCCTCCTACAATGAGCAGTTCTTC; CDR3 protein: CASSQPLAGGPASYNEQFF; D gene: TRBD2; clone size: few; V gene: TRBV4-1; CDR3 length: 19; J gene: TRBJ2-1
CDR3 DNA: TGCAGTGCTAGTCCTCTAGCGGTGGGGGATGAGCAGTTCTTC; CDR3 protein: CSASPLAVGDEQFF; D gene: TRBD2; clone size: .; V gene: TRBV20-1; CDR3 length: 14; J gene: TRBJ2-1
CDR3 DNA: TGCAGCGTCGAGGGACAGGACCATGGCTACACCTTC; CDR3 protein: CSVEGQDHGYTF; D gene: TRBD1; clone size: many; V gene: TRBV29-1; CDR3 length: 12; J gene: TRBJ1-2
CDR3 DNA: TGTGCCAGCAGTGAGCTCTCCGAGACCCAGTACTTC; CDR3 protein: CASSELSETQYF; D gene: .; clone size: .; V gene: TRBV6-2/TRBV6-3; CDR3 length: 12; J gene: TRBJ2-5
CDR3 DNA: TGCAGTGCTAGACCAGCTTGGCTAGCGGGAGGACAAGAGACCCAGTACTTC; CDR3 protein: CSARPAWLAGGQETQYF; D gene: TRBD2; clone size: .; V gene: TRBV20-1; CDR3 length: 17; J gene: TRBJ2-5
CDR3 DNA: TGTGCCAGCAGCCAAGGCGGCGGACAGGGGGTTTCTGAAGCTTTCTTT; CDR3 protein: CASSQGGGQGVSEAFF; D gene: TRBD1; clone size: few; V gene: TRBV4-2; CDR3 length: 16; J gene: TRBJ1-1
CDR3 DNA: TGTGCCAGCAGCACAGGGACTAGCGGGGGATACAATGAGCAGTTCTTC; CDR3 protein: CASSTGTSGGYNEQFF; D gene: TRBD2; clone size: few; V gene: TRBV5-8; CDR3 length: 16; J gene: TRBJ2-1
CDR3 DNA: TGTGCCAGCAGCACCGCTAGCGGGAGGGCCGCCACCGGGGAGCTGTTTTTT; CDR3 protein: CASSTASGRAATGELFF; D gene: TRBD2; clone size: .; V gene: TRBV7-6; CDR3 length: 17; J gene: TRBJ2-2
CDR3 DNA: TGTGCCACCAGCAGAACAGGGGTTGGGACCTACAATGAGCAGTTCTTC; CDR3 protein: CATSRTGVGTYNEQFF; D gene: TRBD1; clone size: few; V gene: TRBV15; CDR3 length: 16; J gene: TRBJ2-1
CDR3 DNA: TGTGCCAGCAGCCGAGGGTCCGGCACTGAAGCTTTCTTT; CDR3 protein: CASSRGSGTEAFF; D gene: .; clone size: .; V gene: TRBV7-9; CDR3 length: 13; J gene: TRBJ1-1
CDR3 DNA: TGTGCCAGCAGCTTATTGGCGGGAGGGGCTGGGTACAATGAGCAGTTCTTC; CDR3 protein: CASSLLAGGAGYNEQFF; D gene: TRBD2; clone size: .; V gene: TRBV7-2; CDR3 length: 17; J gene: TRBJ2-1
CDR3 DNA: TGCAGTGCCATCCGTCAGGGCGGAGTTCAGCCCCAGCATTTT; CDR3 protein: CSAIRQGGVQPQHF; D gene: .; clone size: .; V gene: TRBV20-1; CDR3 length: 14; J gene: TRBJ1-5
CDR3 DNA: TGTGCCAGCAGTTCGCCCCGACATGCAGATACGCAGTATTTT; CDR3 protein: CASSSPRHADTQYF; D gene: .; clone size: .; V gene: TRBV12-3/TRBV12-4; CDR3 length: 14; J gene: TRBJ2-3
CDR3 DNA: TGTGCCAGCAGGACGGGGCCCACTTACAATGAGCAGTTCTTC; CDR3 protein: CASRTGPTYNEQFF; D gene: .; clone size: few; V gene: TRBV12-3/TRBV12-4; CDR3 length: 14; J gene: TRBJ2-1
CDR3 DNA: TGTGCCAGCAGCTTATCAGGGACAGGGATCGGAGAGACCCAGTACTTC; CDR3 protein: CASSLSGTGIGETQYF; D gene: TRBD1; clone size: .; V gene: TRBV7-9; CDR3 length: 16; J gene: TRBJ2-5
CDR3 DNA: TGTGCCAGCAGCCAAGAACGCATCGGACAGCGCACCGGGGAGCTGTTTTTT; CDR3 protein: CASSQERIGQRTGELFF; D gene: .; clone size: few; V gene: TRBV4-2; CDR3 length: 17; J gene: TRBJ2-2